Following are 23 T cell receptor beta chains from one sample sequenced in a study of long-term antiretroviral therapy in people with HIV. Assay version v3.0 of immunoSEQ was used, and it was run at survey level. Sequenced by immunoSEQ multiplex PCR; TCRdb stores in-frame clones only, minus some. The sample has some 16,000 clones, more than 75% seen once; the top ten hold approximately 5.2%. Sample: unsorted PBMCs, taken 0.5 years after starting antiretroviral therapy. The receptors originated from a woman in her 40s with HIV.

DNA for the CDR3: TGTGCCAGCTCACCCGTTCGAACTCGGATCCGGGTAGATGGCTACACCTTC. Encoded protein: CASSPVRTRIRVDGYTF. The rearrangement joins TRBV18 to TRBJ1-2; no definite D call. CDR3 length equals 17 residues. Trimming pared 3 bases from V and 6 bases from J, leaving 23 bases between. From germline, CDR1 is KGHSH and CDR2 LQKENI.

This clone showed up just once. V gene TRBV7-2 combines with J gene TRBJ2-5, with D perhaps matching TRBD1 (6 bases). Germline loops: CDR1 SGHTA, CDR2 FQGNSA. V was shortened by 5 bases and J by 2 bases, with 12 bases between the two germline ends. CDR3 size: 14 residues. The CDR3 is CASSLRTEQETQYF. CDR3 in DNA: TGTGCCAGCAGCCTTCGGACAGAACAAGAGACCCAGTACTTC.

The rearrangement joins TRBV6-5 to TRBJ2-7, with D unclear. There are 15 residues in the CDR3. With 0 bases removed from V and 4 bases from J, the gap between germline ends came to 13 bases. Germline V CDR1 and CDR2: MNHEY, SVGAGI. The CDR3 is CASSYSSSGQYEQYF. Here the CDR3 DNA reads TGTGCCAGCAGTTACTCTTCATCGGGTCAATACGAGCAGTACTTC.

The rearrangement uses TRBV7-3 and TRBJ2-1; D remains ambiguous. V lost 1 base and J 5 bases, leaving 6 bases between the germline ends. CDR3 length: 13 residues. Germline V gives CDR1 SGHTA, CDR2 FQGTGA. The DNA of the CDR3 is TGTGCCAGCAGCTTAATAGACGACAATGAGCAGTTCTTC. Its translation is CASSLIDDNEQFF.

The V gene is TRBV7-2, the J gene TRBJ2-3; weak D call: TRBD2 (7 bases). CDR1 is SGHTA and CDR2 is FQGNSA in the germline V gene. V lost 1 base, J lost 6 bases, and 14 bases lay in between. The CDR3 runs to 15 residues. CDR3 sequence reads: CASSLVGGGGDTQYF. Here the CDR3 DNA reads TGTGCCAGCAGCTTAGTTGGGGGAGGGGGGGATACGCAGTATTTT. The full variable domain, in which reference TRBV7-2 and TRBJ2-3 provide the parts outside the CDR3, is GAGVSQSPSNKVTEKGKDVELRCDPISGHTALYWYRQSLGQGLEFLIYFQGNSAPDKSGLPSDRFSAERTGGSVSTLTIQRTQQEDSAVYLCASSLVGGGGDTQYFGPGTRLTVL.

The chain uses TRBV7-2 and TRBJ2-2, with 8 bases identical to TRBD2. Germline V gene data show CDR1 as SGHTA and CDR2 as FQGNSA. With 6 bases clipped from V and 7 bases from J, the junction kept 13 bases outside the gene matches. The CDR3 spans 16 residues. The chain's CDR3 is CASRPPGTRGGGELFF. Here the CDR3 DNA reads TGTGCCAGCAGGCCCCCCGGGACTAGAGGGGGCGGGGAGCTGTTTTTT.

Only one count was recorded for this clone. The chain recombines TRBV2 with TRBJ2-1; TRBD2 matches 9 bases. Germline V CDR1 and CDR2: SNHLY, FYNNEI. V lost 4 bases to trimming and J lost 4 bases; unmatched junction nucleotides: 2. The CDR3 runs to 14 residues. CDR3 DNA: TGTGCCAGCAGTGGACTAGCGGTTTACAATGAGCAGTTCTTC. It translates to CASSGLAVYNEQFF.

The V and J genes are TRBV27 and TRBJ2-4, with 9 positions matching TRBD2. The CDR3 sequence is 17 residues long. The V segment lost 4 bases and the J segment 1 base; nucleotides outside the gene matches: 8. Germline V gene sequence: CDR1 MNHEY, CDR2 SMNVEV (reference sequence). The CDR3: CASSSIAGVGAKNIQYF. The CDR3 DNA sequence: TGTGCCAGCAGTTCAATAGCGGGGGTGGGGGCCAAAAACATTCAGTACTTC.

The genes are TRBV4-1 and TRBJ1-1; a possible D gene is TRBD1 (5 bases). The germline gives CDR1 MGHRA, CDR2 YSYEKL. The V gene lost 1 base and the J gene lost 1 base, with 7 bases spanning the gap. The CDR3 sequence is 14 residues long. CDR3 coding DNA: TGCGCCAGCAGCCAAGTTGGGGGGAACACTGAAGCTTTCTTT. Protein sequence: CASSQVGGNTEAFF.

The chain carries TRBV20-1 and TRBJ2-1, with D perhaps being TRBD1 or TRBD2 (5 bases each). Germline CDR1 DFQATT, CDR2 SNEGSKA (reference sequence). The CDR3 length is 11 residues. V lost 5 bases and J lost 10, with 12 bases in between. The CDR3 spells CSAPGTPEQFF. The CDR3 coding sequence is TGCAGTGCTCCCGGGACCCCAGAGCAGTTCTTC.

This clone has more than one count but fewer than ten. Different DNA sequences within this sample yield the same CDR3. The DNA for the CDR3 is TGTGCCAGCAGCCCCGGGACAGCGAACACTGAAGCTTTCTTT. It encodes CASSPGTANTEAFF. The chain employs TRBV27 and TRBJ1-1; 7 bases map to TRBD1. V was clipped by 6 bases and J by 1 base; unmatched bases: 5. This CDR3 is built from 14 residues. CDR1 MNHEY and CDR2 SMNVEV come from the germline V gene (reference sequence).

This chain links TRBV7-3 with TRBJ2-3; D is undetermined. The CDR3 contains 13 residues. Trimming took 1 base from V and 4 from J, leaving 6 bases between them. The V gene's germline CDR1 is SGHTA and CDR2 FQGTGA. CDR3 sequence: CASSLIYPDTQYF. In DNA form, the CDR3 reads TGTGCCAGCAGCTTAATTTATCCAGATACGCAGTATTTT.

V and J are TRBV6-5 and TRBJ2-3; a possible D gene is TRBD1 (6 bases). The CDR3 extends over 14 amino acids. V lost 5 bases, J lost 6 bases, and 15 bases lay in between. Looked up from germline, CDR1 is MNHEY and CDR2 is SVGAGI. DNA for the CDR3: TGTGCCAGCAGTCAAGGGGGTGCGGTGGATACGCAGTATTTT. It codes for CASSQGGAVDTQYF.

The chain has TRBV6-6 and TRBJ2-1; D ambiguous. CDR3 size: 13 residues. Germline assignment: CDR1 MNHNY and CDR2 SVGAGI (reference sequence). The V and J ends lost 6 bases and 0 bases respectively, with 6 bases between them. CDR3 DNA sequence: TGTGCCAGCAGGGGCAGCTCCTACAATGAGCAGTTCTTC. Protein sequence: CASRGSSYNEQFF.

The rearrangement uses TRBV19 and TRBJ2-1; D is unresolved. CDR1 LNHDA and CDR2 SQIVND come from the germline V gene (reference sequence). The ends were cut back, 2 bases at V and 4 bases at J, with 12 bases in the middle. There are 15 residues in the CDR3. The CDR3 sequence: CASSINAPSYNEQFF. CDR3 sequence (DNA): TGTGCCAGTAGTATAAATGCTCCGTCGTACAATGAGCAGTTCTTC.

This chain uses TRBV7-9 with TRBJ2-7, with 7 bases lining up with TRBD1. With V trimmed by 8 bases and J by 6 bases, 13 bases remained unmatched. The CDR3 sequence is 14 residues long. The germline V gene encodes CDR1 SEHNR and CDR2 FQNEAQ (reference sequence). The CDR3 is CASGQDSRTFEQYF. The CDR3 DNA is TGTGCCAGCGGACAGGACAGCCGCACTTTCGAGCAGTACTTC.

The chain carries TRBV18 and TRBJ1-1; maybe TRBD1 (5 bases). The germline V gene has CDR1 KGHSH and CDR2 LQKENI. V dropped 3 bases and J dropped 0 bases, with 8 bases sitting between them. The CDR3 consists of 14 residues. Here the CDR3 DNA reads TGTGCCAGCTCACCTTGGGGGATGAACACTGAAGCTTTCTTT. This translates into CASSPWGMNTEAFF.

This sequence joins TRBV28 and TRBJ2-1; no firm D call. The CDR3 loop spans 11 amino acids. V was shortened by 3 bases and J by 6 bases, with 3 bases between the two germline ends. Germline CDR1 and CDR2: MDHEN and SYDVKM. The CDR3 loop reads CASSFSNEQFF. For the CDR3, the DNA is TGTGCCAGCAGTTTTTCCAATGAGCAGTTCTTC. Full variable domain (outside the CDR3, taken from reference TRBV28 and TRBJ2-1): DVKVTQSSRYLVKRTGEKVFLECVQDMDHENMFWYRQDPGLGLRLIYFSYDVKMKEKGDIPEGYSVSREKKERFSLILESASTNQTSMYLCASSFSNEQFFGPGTRLTVL.

The CDR3 region has the DNA TGTGCCAGCAGCTCCCAACCGGCAGGGGGCGGCTATGGCTACACCTTC. This encodes CASSSQPAGGGYGYTF. The genes are TRBV7-3 and TRBJ1-2; 8 nucleotides align to TRBD1. V was pared by 4 bases and J by 4 bases, with 11 bases of the junction left unmatched. CDR1 and CDR2 (germline): SGHTA, FQGTGA. The CDR3 has 16 amino acids.

DNA for the CDR3: TGTGCCAGCAGTTGGGGACAGGGTATGGGCTACACCTTC. It specifies CASSWGQGMGYTF. The chain uses TRBV27 and TRBJ1-2, with TRBD1 matching 9 bases. CDR1 is MNHEY, CDR2 SMNVEV, per germline (reference sequence). Losses at the gene ends were 4 bases for V and 8 bases for J; bases not matched to a gene: 5. This CDR3 has 13 residues.

In nucleotides, the CDR3 is TGTGCCAGCAGCTTGCACAGGGGTGATTCCTACGAGCAGTACTTC. Its translation is CASSLHRGDSYEQYF. The chain employs TRBV11-1 and TRBJ2-7, with TRBD1 matching 7 bases. Per the germline V gene, CDR1 is SGHAT and CDR2 is FQDESV (reference sequence). The CDR3 totals 15 residues. The ends lost 3 bases at V and 1 base at J; junction bases unmatched: 6.

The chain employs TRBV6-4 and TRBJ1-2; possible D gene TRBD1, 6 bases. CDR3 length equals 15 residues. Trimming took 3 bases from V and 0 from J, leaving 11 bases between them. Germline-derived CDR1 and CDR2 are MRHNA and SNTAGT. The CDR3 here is CASSEETGPNYGYTF. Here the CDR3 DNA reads TGTGCCAGCAGTGAGGAGACAGGACCTAACTATGGCTACACCTTC.

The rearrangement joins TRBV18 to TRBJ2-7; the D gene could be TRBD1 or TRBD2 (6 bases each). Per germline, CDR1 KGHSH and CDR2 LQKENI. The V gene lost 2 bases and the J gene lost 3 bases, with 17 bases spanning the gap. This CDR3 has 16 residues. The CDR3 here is CASSPEGGDAFYEQYF. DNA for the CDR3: TGTGCCAGCTCACCAGAGGGGGGAGACGCATTCTACGAGCAGTACTTC.